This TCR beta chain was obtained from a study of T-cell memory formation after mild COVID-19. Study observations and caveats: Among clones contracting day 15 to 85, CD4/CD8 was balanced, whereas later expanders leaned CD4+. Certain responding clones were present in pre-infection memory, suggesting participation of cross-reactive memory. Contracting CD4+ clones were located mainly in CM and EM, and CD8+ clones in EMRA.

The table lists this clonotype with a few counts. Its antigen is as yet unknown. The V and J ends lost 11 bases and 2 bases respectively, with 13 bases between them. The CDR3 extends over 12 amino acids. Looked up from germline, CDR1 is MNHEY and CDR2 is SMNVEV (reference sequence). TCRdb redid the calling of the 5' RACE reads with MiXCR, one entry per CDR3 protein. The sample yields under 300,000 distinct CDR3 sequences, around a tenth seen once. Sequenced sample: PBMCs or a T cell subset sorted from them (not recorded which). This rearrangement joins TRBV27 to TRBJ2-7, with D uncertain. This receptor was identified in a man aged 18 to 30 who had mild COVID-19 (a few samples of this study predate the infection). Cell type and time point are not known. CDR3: CAGDRSPYEQYV. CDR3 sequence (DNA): TGTGCCGGTGATCGAAGCCCCTACGAGCAGTACGTC.